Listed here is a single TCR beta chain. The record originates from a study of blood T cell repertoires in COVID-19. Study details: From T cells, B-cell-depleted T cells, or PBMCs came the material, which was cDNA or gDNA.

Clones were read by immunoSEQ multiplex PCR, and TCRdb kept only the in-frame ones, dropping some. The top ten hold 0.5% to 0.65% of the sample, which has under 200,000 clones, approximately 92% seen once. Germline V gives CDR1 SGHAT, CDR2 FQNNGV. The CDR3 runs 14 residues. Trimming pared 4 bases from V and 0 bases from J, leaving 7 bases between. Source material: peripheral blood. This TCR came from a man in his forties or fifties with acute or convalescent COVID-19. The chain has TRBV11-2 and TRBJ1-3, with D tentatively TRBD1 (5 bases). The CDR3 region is CASSYRSSGNTIYF. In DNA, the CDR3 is TGTGCCAGCAGCTACAGGAGCTCTGGAAACACCATATATTTT.